One T cell receptor beta chain is described in this entry. Antigen unknown. Exclusion applied to patients with autoimmune disease history or systemic immunosuppression. This record belongs to a study of OX40 agonist ivuxolimab in advanced cancers. Study results and limitations: In CD8+ T cells, expanded clones were on average more numerous than in CD4+. At 0.1 to 3.0 mg/kg and by week 6, CD4+ and CD8+ T cells in the blood had expanded clonally.

Sequencing used immunoSEQ multiplex PCR; TCRdb keeps in-frame clones, though not all of them. The data show roughly 48,000 clones, 60% to 80% seen once. The clonotype was recovered from an adult with an advanced solid tumor such as melanoma, head and neck, liver or kidney cancer. The sequencing used CD4+ or CD8+ T cells sorted from blood, collected in a trial of the OX40 agonist ivuxolimab.

CDR3 in amino acids: CASSYRSGRAYNEQFF. As DNA, the CDR3 is TGTGCCAGCAGTTACCGTAGCGGGAGGGCCTACAATGAGCAGTTCTTC. The chain couples TRBV6-5 to TRBJ2-1; 11 nucleotides agree with TRBD2. The CDR3 totals 16 residues. The J segment lost 2 bases and the V segment lost 2 bases, leaving 2 bases of the junction unmatched. Germline CDR1 MNHEY, CDR2 SVGAGI.